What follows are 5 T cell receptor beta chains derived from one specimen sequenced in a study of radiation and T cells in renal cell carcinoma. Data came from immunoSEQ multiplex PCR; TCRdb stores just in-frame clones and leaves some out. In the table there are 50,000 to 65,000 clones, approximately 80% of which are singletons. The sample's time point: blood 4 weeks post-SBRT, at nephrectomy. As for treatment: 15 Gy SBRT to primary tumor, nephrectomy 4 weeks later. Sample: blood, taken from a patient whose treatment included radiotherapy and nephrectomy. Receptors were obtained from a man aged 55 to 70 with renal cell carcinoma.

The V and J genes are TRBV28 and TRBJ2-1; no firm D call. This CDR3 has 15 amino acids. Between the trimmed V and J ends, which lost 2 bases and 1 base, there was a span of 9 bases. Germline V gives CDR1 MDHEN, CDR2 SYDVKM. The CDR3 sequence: CASSLNGVSYNEQFF. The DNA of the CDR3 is TGTGCCAGCAGTTTAAATGGGGTGTCCTACAATGAGCAGTTCTTC.

The CDR3 here is CASSIQAGGRETQYF. The CDR3 coding sequence is TGTGCCAGTAGTATTCAAGCGGGGGGGCGGGAGACCCAGTACTTC. J is TRBJ2-5 and V is TRBV19, with 10 bases identical to TRBD2. The CDR3 spans 15 residues. The J segment lost 5 bases and the V segment lost 3 bases, leaving 6 bases of the junction unmatched. The germline gives CDR1 LNHDA, CDR2 SQIVND (reference sequence).

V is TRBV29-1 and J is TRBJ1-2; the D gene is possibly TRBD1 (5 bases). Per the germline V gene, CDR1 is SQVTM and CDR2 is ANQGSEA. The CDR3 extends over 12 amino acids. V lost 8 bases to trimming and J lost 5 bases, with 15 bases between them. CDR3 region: CSFWDGRYGYTF. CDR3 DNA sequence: TGCAGCTTTTGGGACGGCAGATATGGCTACACCTTC.

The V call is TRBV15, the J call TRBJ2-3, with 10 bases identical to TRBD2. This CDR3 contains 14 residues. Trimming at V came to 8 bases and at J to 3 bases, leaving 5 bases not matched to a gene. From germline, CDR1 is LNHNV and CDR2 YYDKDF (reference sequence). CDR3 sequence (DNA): TGTGCCACCCGGACTAGCGGAGGGACAGATACGCAGTATTTT. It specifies CATRTSGGTDTQYF. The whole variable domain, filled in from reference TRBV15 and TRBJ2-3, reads DAMVIQNPRYQVTQFGKPVTLSCSQTLNHNVMYWYQQKSSQAPKLLFHYYDKDFNNEADTPDNFQSRRPNTSFCFLDIRSPGLGDTAMYLCATRTSGGTDTQYFGPGTRLTVL.

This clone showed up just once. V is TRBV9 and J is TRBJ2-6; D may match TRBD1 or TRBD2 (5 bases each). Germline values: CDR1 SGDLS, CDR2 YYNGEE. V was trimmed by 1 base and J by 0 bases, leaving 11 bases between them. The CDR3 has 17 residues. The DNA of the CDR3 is TGTGCCAGCAGCGTACGGGACGGTATCTCTGGGGCCAACGTCCTGACTTTC. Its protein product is CASSVRDGISGANVLTF.